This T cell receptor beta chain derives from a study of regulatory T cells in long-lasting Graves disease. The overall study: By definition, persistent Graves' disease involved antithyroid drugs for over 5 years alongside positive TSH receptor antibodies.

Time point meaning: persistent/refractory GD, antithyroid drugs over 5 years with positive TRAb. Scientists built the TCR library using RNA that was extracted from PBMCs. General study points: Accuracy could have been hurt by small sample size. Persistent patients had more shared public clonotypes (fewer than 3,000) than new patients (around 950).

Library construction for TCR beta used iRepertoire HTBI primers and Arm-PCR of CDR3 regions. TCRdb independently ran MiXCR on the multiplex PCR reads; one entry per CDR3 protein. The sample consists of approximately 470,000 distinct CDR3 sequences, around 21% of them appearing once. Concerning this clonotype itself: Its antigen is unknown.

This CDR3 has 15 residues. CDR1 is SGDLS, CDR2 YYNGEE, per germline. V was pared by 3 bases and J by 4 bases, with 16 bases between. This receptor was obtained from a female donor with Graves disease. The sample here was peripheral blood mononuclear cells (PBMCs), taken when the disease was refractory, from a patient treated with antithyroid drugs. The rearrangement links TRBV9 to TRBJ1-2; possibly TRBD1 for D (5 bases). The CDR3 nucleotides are TGTGCCAGCAGCGCCCATCCCGGGGCTTCCTATGGCTACACCTTC. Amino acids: CASSAHPGASYGYTF.